This TCR beta chain was found in a study of T cell repertoires in cytomegalovirus infection. Study as a whole: An indication of both CMV infection and matching HLA type came from public TCR beta signatures.

This CDR3 region has 15 residues. Losses at the gene ends were 3 bases for V and 3 bases for J; bases not matched to a gene: 5. From germline, CDR1 is SQVTM and CDR2 ANQGSEA. Regarding the study as a whole: It was HLA-C-restricted CMV-specific TCR beta clonotypes that dominated the response ex vivo.

TCRdb called the reads again in MiXCR, with one record for every CDR3 protein. The table has over 100,000 distinct CDR3 sequences, about 30% seen once. Regarding this clonotype: Its cognate antigen is unknown.

The sample consisted of CD8+ T cells from cultured PBMCs, taken from culture after CMV antigen stimulation. The rearrangement links TRBV29-1 to TRBJ2-2, with TRBD2 matching over 9 bases. The origin of this receptor is a human donor in good health (CMV status not recorded). Some clones in this sample may be carry-over from other donors' samples. CDR3 bases: TGCAGCGTTGAGTCCGGGACTAGCCACACCGGGGAGCTGTTTTTT. Translation: CSVESGTSHTGELFF.